The clone carrying this T cell receptor beta chain was observed a few times. Antigen specificity is unknown. Compared with germline, one end of the junction differs, possibly owing to a read error. This record belongs to a study of CD8 T cells in ankylosing spondylitis. General study findings and limits: Past studies reported some motif variants in reactive arthritis synovial fluid and blood. Made up of eight highly homologous variants, a TCR beta motif appeared characteristic of ankylosing spondylitis blood.

The CDR3 runs 14 residues. TCRdb recomputed calls from the 5' RACE reads with MiXCR, one row per CDR3 protein. The repertoire has about 360,000 distinct CDR3 sequences, about 14% of them found once; the top ten carry approximately 0.99%. The TCR sequence derives from a male donor with ankylosing spondylitis or in good health (not recorded which). The chain carries TRBV12-3 or TRBV12-4 and TRBJ2-4; no definite D call. The sequenced sample consisted of blood, either unsorted or a sorted T cell fraction (not recorded which). The CDR3 loop reads CASSLVSGAVHPNF. The CDR3 region has the DNA TGTGCCAGCAGTTTAGTGTCAGGTGCCGTCCACCCAAACTTC.